This section outlines one T cell receptor beta chain sequence together with its context. No antigen is known for it. The record has no base qualities; no much larger clone is one base away. This entry is derived from a study of T cell responses to AZD1222 COVID-19 vaccine listed by TCRdb under 2021. For the wider study: AZD1222 recipients with second doses at about 4 weeks or about 12 weeks were pooled, because spike-specific TCR depth and breadth did not differ between schedules. Trial participants were enrolled by age into subgroups of 18-55, 56-69 and 70-plus years, and roughly 150, 30 and 60 TCR-sequenced participants, respectively, were included in these subgroups. A total of more than 230 trial participants underwent TCR sequencing, of whom about 210 received two doses of AZD1222 and 26 received two doses of the MenACWY control vaccine. Summary of the overall study and its limitations: CD4 TCRs associated with the vaccine covered the entire spike protein, and the dominant responses were in regions 160-218 and 743-854. Most participants were white British and females outnumbered males, and the authors suggested that clonal diversity may have been underestimated. In the small 56-69-year group, the increase in depth fell short of significance, most likely because of low power. Conclusions about previously exposed vaccinees are limited because only six or seven AZD1222 recipients were SARS-CoV-2 seropositive at baseline. Nearly half of unique spike-specific TCRs reportedly recognized epitopes outside regions mutated in the B.1.351 and B.1.1.7 variants. After two AZD1222 doses, spike-specific TCR breadth and depth were significantly higher than at day 0 and than in MenACWY recipients. No day 14 peak-response samples were available, so repertoires were characterized only after the peak T cell response.

The CDR3 regions of human TCRbeta chains were analyzed by immunosequencing. Processing in the source paper ran as follows. TCRs in the repertoires were matched against a reference library of SARS-CoV-2-specific TCRs that had been generated with the MIRA antigen-specificity platform. Breadth meant the fraction of unique TCRs that were SARS-CoV-2-associated, whereas depth meant the fraction of total T cells that were SARS-CoV-2-associated. Using the MIRA data, every spike-specific TCR was mapped to the spike region that the TCR reacted to and assigned to either a CD4 or a CD8 class. Log10-transformed breadth and depth values were compared by one-way ANOVA with Sidak's multiple comparisons tests. The source is immuneACCESS, and TCRdb retained only in-frame sequences with V and J called. Part of the clones is not carried over; for the studies checked, unresolved V genes explain less than half of this, and the remainder is unexplained. The V and J calls and the clone size are those of that table, but D and trimming were determined from the DNA. Present in this sample are under 200,000 clones, 85% to 95% of which were seen just once. In total, the top ten clones hold about 4% of the sample.

The time point label, as the study defines it: baseline before first vaccination. Vaccinee samples were obtained from the UK trials COV001 and COV002, which included a single-blind randomized controlled phase 2/3 trial of AZD1222 (ChAdOx1 nCoV-19) in healthy adults. Trial participant PBMC samples were collected at day 0 and day 28 after the second dose for TCRbeta chain sequencing. The starting material was peripheral blood, obtained on day 0 of AZD1222 vaccination. This TCR was sampled from an adult in good health.

The CDR3 protein sequence reads: CASSLDRTGGSGYTF. At the DNA level, the sequence is TGCGCCAGCAGCCTAGACCGGACAGGGGGTAGCGGCTACACCTTC. The receptor chain draws on TRBV5-1 and TRBJ1-2, with 10 bases aligning to TRBD1. For CDR1 and CDR2, the germline V gene lists SGHRS and YFSETQ. The CDR3 spans 15 residues, from the cysteine through the phenylalanine. Only the CDR3 region is kept as DNA, spanning 45 bases read in frame from base 1. The V end gives up 4 bases and the J end 8 bases, leaving 11 bases in the junction not matched to a gene. Here the CDR3 is joined to the reference TRBV5-1 and TRBJ1-2 genes, and the full variable domain is: KAGVTQTPRYLIKTRGQQVTLSCSPISGHRSVSWYQQTPGQGLQFLFEYFSETQRNKGNFPGRFSGRQFSNSRSEMNVSTLELGDSALYLCASSLDRTGGSGYTFGSGTRLTVV.